This TCR beta chain was observed in a study of T cell repertoires in cytomegalovirus infection (dated by TCRdb to the late 2010s). General notes on the study: The HLA type of each donor mattered for the analysis, because public TCR beta signatures pointed to carriage of CMV infection along with the matching HLA type. Study-wide findings and limitations: The ex vivo response was dominated by HLA-C-restricted CMV-specific TCR beta clonotypes, which also provided the single most frequent clonotype in two of eight donors. In both this cohort and an independent roughly 400-donor cohort, the cumulative frequency of public TCR beta family members distinguished carriers of CMV infection plus the relevant HLA type.

Regarding this clonotype: Its antigen specificity is not known. Base-call qualities are not available, and no considerably larger clone is one nucleotide away.

The sequencing machine was an Illumina HiSeq 1500. The public reads were reanalyzed by TCRdb: fastp trimming at Q25, MiXCR alignment, in-frame beta chains only. Each record represents a unique CDR3 protein, reported with the most common genes and DNA among its rows. This sample has about 530,000 distinct CDR3 sequences in its table, and approximately 25% of those were observed once. Around 14% of the sample is held by the ten biggest clonotypes. The clonotype originates from a human donor in good health (CMV status not recorded). Some clones in this sample may be carry-over from other donors' samples. The sequenced sample was PBMCs.

The DNA reads TGTGCCAGCAGCTTGTCTCAGGGATCCACAGATACGCAGTATTTT. This yields the protein CASSLSQGSTDTQYF. The sequence joins TRBV5-4 to TRBJ2-3; matching of 5 bases hints at TRBD1 as the D gene. The CDR3 runs 15 residues from the cysteine to the phenylalanine. Only the CDR3 region is kept as DNA, spanning 45 bases read in frame from base 1. V sheds 1 base and J sheds 2 bases, leaving 11 bases between their ends. CDR1 SGHNT and CDR2 YYREEE are derived from the germline V gene (reference sequence).